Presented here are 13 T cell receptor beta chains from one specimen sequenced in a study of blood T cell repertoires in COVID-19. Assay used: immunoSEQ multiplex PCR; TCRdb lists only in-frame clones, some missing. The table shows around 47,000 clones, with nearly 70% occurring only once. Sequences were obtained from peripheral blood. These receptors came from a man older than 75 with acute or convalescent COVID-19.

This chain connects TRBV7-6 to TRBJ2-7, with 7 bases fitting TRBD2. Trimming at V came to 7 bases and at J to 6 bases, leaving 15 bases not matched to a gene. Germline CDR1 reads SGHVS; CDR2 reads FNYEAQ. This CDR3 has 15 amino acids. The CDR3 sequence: CASTLWEGGHSEQYF. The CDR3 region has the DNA TGTGCCAGCACCCTATGGGAGGGAGGGCATAGCGAGCAGTACTTC.

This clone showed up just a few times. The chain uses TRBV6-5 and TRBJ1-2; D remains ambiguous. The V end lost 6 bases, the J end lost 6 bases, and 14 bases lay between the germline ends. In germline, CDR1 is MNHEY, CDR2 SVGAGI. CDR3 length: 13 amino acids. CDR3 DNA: TGTGCCAGCAGGACGACCGAGGAAAATGGCTACACCTTC. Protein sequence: CASRTTEENGYTF.

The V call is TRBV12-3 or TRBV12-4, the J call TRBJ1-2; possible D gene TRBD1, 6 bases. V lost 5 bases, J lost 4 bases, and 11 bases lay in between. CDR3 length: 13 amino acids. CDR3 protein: CASSRQALYGYTF. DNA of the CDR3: TGTGCCAGCAGTCGACAGGCTCTCTATGGCTACACCTTC.

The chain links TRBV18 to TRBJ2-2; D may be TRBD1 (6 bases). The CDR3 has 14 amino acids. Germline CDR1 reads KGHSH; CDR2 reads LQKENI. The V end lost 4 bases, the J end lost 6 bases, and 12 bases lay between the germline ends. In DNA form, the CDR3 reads TGTGCCAGCTCACTAATACAGGGATCCGGGGAGCTGTTTTTT. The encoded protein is CASSLIQGSGELFF.

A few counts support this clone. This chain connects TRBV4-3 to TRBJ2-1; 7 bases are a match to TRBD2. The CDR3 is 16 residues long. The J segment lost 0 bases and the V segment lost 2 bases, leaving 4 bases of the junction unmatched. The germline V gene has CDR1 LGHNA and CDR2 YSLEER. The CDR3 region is CASSQWWGGSYNEQFF. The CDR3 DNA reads TGCGCCAGCAGCCAATGGTGGGGGGGCTCCTACAATGAGCAGTTCTTC.

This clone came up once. Here the CDR3 DNA reads TGTGCCAGCAGCCCCGCGGGGCTAGCGGGAGTCTCAGATACGCAGTATTTT. This translates into CASSPAGLAGVSDTQYF. The V call is TRBV11-2, the J call TRBJ2-3, with 10 bases fitting TRBD2. There are 17 residues in the CDR3. V shed 5 bases and J 4 bases; nucleotides not matched to a gene: 12. From germline, CDR1 is SGHAT and CDR2 FQNNGV. The full variable domain, with the rest looked up from reference TRBV11-2 and TRBJ2-3, is EAGVAQSPRYKIIEKRQSVAFWCNPISGHATLYWYQQILGQGPKLLIQFQNNGVVDDSQLPKDRFSAERLKGVDSTLKIQPAKLEDSAVYLCASSPAGLAGVSDTQYFGPGTRLTVL.

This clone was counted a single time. The CDR3 sequence is CASGLYGGNQPQHF. For the CDR3, the DNA is TGTGCTAGTGGTTTATACGGGGGCAATCAGCCCCAGCATTTT. V gene TRBV12-5 combines with J gene TRBJ1-5; D gene ambiguous. The CDR3 extends over 14 amino acids. Per the germline V gene, CDR1 is LGHNT and CDR2 is FRNRAP. Trimming took off 3 bases at V and 2 bases at J, with 8 bases between the two ends.

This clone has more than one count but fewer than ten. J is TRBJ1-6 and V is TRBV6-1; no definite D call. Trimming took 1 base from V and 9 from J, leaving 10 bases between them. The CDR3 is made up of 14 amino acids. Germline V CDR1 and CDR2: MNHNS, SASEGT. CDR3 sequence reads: CASSEGPSGSPLHF. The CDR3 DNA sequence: TGTGCCAGCAGTGAAGGGCCATCAGGTTCACCCCTCCACTTT.

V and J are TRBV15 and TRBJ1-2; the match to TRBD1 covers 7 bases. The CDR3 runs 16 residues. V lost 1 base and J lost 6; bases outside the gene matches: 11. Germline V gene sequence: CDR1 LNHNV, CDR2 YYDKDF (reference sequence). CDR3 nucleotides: TGTGCCACCAGCAGAGCTAGGACAGGCCAGAGAGATGGCTACACCTTC. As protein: CATSRARTGQRDGYTF.

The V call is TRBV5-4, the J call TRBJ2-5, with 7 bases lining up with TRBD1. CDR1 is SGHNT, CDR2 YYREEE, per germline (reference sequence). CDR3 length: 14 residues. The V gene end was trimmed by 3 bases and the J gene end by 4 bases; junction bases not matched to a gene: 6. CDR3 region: CASSWDSLGETQYF. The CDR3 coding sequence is TGTGCCAGCAGCTGGGACAGCCTGGGAGAGACCCAGTACTTC.

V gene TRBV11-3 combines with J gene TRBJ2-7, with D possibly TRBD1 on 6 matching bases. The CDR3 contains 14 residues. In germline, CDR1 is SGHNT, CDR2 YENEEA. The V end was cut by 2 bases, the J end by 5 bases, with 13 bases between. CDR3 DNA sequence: TGTGCCAGCAGCTTACTTGCAGGGGTCCACGAGCAGTACTTC. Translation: CASSLLAGVHEQYF.

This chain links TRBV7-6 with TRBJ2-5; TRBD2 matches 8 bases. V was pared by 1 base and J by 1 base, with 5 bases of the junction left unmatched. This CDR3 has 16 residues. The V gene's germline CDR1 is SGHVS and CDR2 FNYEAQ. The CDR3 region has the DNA TGTGCCAGCAGCTTAGTGGGGGCGGGGGGCCAAGAGACCCAGTACTTC. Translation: CASSLVGAGGQETQYF.

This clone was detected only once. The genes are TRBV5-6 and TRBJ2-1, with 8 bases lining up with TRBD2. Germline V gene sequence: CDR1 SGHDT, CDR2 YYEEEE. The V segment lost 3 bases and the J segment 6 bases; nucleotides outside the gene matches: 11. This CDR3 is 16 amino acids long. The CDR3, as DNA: TGTGCCAGCAGCTGGGGTGGGCGGGAGGATCCCAATGAGCAGTTCTTC. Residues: CASSWGGREDPNEQFF.